The 21 T cell receptor beta chains in this list originate from one sample, sequenced in a study of Graves' ophthalmopathy and Graves' hyperthyroidism. Amplification targeted the TCR beta CDR3 regions, with RNA transcripts as the source material. Second-round multiplex PCR followed a first-round RT-PCR using HTBI primers. One entry per CDR3 protein results from TCRdb running MiXCR on the multiplex PCR reads. The table has a few hundred thousand distinct CDR3 sequences, 17% seen once. Sample: peripheral blood. The receptors were gathered from an adult woman with stable Graves' hyperthyroidism.

This clonotype was found many times. The chain joins TRBV28 to TRBJ2-7; weak D call: TRBD2 (6 bases). Trimming left V 5 bases short and J 7 bases short, with 18 bases between. The CDR3 spans 14 residues. Germline V gene lookup returns CDR1 MDHEN and CDR2 SYDVKM. The DNA for the CDR3 is TGTGCCAGCAGTCGCGGGGACTGGGATAGGGAGCAGTACTTC. Translated: CASSRGDWDREQYF.

The chain employs TRBV4-3 and TRBJ2-7; a weak D match, TRBD2 (6 bases). Per germline, CDR1 LGHNA and CDR2 YSLEER. Trimming removed 0 bases at V and 0 bases at J, with 9 bases between. This CDR3 is 15 amino acids long. Here the CDR3 DNA reads TGCGCCAGCAGCCAAGATAGCGGTCGCTCCTACGAGCAGTACTTC. Protein: CASSQDSGRSYEQYF.

This clonotype was counted many times. The rearrangement uses TRBV25-1 and TRBJ2-2; 9 bases match TRBD1. V dropped 6 bases and J dropped 5; count of bases not matched to a gene: 7. The germline gives CDR1 MGHDK, CDR2 SYGVNS. The CDR3 has 15 residues. CDR3 residues: CASRKDRGNTGELFF. CDR3 bases: TGTGCCAGCAGGAAGGACAGGGGCAATACCGGGGAGCTGTTTTTT.

The V gene is TRBV6-1, the J gene TRBJ2-7; perhaps TRBD1 as D (5 bases). The CDR3 runs to 14 residues. With 1 base removed from V and 7 bases from J, the gap between germline ends came to 14 bases. Germline V gene lookup returns CDR1 MNHNS and CDR2 SASEGT. The chain's CDR3 is CASSEDRIRLEQYF. DNA of the CDR3: TGTGCCAGCAGTGAAGACAGGATTAGATTGGAGCAGTACTTC.

The chain has TRBV20-1 and TRBJ1-1; no definite D call. Germline V gives CDR1 DFQATT, CDR2 SNEGSKA (reference sequence). The CDR3 is 15 amino acids. Trimming took off 0 bases at V and 5 bases at J, with 16 bases between the two ends. As DNA, the CDR3 is TGCAGTGCTAGAGATCGGACGCGCCGGGGTACTGAAGCTTTCTTT. It is translated as CSARDRTRRGTEAFF.

This clonotype showed up many times. This chain links TRBV28 with TRBJ2-5; 9 nucleotides line up with TRBD1. The CDR3 length is 16 residues. Unmatched junction bases numbered 8, after V lost 4 bases and J lost 2 bases. Germline CDR1 MDHEN, CDR2 SYDVKM. In nucleotides, the CDR3 is TGTGCCAGCAGTTCTAACTTCGACAGGGGGCAAGAGACCCAGTACTTC. Protein: CASSSNFDRGQETQYF.

This clonotype has at least ten counts. The CDR3 DNA reads as TGTGCCAGCAGTTCAGGGACAGCCGGGTTCTGGCAGCCCCAGCATTTT. Amino acid sequence: CASSSGTAGFWQPQHF. This chain joins TRBV28 and TRBJ1-5, with 7 bases aligning to TRBD1. V shed 4 bases and J 7 bases; nucleotides not matched to a gene: 13. Germline CDR1 is MDHEN and CDR2 is SYDVKM. The CDR3 length is 16 residues. The whole variable domain, filled in from reference TRBV28 and TRBJ1-5, reads DVKVTQSSRYLVKRTGEKVFLECVQDMDHENMFWYRQDPGLGLRLIYFSYDVKMKEKGDIPEGYSVSREKKERFSLILESASTNQTSMYLCASSSGTAGFWQPQHFGDGTRLSIL.

This clonotype has just a few counts. A much larger clone differs by one base, so this may be a read error. The chain employs TRBV7-9 and TRBJ2-7, with TRBD2 matching over 7 bases. The CDR3 has 13 amino acids. CDR1 and CDR2 from the germline V gene are SEHNR and FQNEAQ (reference sequence). J was trimmed by 7 bases and V by 5 bases; bases with no gene match: 8. The CDR3 coding sequence is TGTGCCAGCAGCCCTAGCGCAGCGGGAGAGCAGTACTTC. It yields the protein CASSPSAAGEQYF.

There are many counts of this clonotype. V is TRBV29-1 and J is TRBJ2-7; the match to TRBD1 covers 7 bases. Unmatched junction bases numbered 11, after V lost 7 bases and J lost 2 bases. This CDR3 is 14 amino acids long. Germline-derived CDR1 and CDR2 are SQVTM and ANQGSEA. CDR3 DNA: TGCAGCGCTGCCGAACAGGGGATAACCTACGAGCAGTACTTC. Translation gives CSAAEQGITYEQYF.

This clonotype has ten or more counts. The J gene is TRBJ2-7, the V gene TRBV12-3 or TRBV12-4, with TRBD1 identical over 8 bases. V shed 1 base, J shed 5 bases, and the junction held 1 base outside the gene matches. The CDR3 loop spans 13 amino acids. The CDR3 region has the DNA TGTGCCAGCAGTTTAGGGGGACAGGACGAGCAGTACTTC. Its protein is CASSLGGQDEQYF.

The gene calls are TRBV2 and TRBJ2-7; D is unresolved. Germline V gene sequence: CDR1 SNHLY, CDR2 FYNNEI. Between the trimmed V and J ends, which lost 7 bases and 3 bases, there was a span of 16 bases. The length of the CDR3 is 14 residues. The CDR3 reads CASTQEKQLYEQYF. The CDR3 region has the DNA TGTGCCAGCACCCAAGAGAAACAGCTCTACGAGCAGTACTTC.

This clonotype was recorded a few times. V is TRBV5-5 and J is TRBJ1-6; D call uncertain. V gave up 2 bases and J gave up 11 bases, with 20 bases separating them. This CDR3 spans 16 amino acids. Per the germline V gene, CDR1 is SGHKS and CDR2 is YYEKEE (reference sequence). The CDR3: CASSLIEGIRQAPLHF. CDR3 nucleotide sequence: TGTGCCAGCAGCTTAATCGAAGGGATCAGGCAAGCACCCCTCCACTTT. Drawing the rest from reference TRBV5-5 and TRBJ1-6, the complete variable domain is DAGVTQSPTHLIKTRGQQVTLRCSPISGHKSVSWYQQVLGQGPQFIFQYYEKEERGRGNFPDRFSARQFPNYSSELNVNALLLGDSALYLCASSLIEGIRQAPLHFGNGTRLTVT.

This clonotype was counted many times. The chain employs TRBV12-3 or TRBV12-4 and TRBJ2-7; a possible D gene is TRBD2 (5 bases). V lost 0 bases and J lost 3, with 9 bases in between. The CDR3 covers 14 residues. The CDR3 spells CASSLASRGYEQYF. CDR3 bases: TGTGCCAGCAGTTTAGCTAGTCGGGGCTACGAGCAGTACTTC.

This clonotype was observed at least ten times. V gene TRBV12-3 or TRBV12-4 combines with J gene TRBJ1-1; 7 bases are shared with TRBD1. There are 14 residues in the CDR3. V was pared by 5 bases and J by 7 bases, with 10 bases of the junction left unmatched. The CDR3 region has the DNA TGTGCCAGCAGTCTCGGACAGGACCCCGTTGAAGCTTTCTTT. Its translation: CASSLGQDPVEAFF.

This clonotype was picked up a small number of times. The CDR3 sequence: CASSQEGEGLAGVREQYF. Written as DNA, the CDR3 is TGTGCCAGCAGCCAAGAAGGGGAGGGACTAGCGGGAGTGAGGGAGCAGTACTTC. The chain recombines TRBV4-2 with TRBJ2-7; 14 bases match TRBD2. The junction had 11 bases not matched to a gene; V was cut back by 0 bases and J by 7 bases. This CDR3 has 18 amino acids. In germline, CDR1 is LGHNA, CDR2 YNFKEQ.

The chain is built from TRBV28 and TRBJ2-7; D is perhaps TRBD1 (5 bases). Germline V CDR1 and CDR2: MDHEN, SYDVKM. Trimming shortened V by 3 bases and J by 3 bases, and 9 bases separated the two germline ends. This CDR3 contains 13 residues. CDR3 loop: CASSFFRGYEQYF. CDR3 bases: TGTGCCAGCAGTTTTTTTAGGGGCTACGAGCAGTACTTC.

This clonotype was found many times. The chain links TRBV6-2 or TRBV6-3 to TRBJ2-2; D gene uncertain. This CDR3 has 14 amino acids. With 2 bases removed from V and 6 bases from J, the gap between germline ends came to 10 bases. In germline, CDR1 is MNHEY, CDR2 SVGEGT. The DNA of the CDR3 is TGTGCCAGCAGTTACGGCGGCTGGGCCGGGGAGCTGTTTTTT. It encodes CASSYGGWAGELFF.

This clonotype was recorded a few times. The V and J genes are TRBV4-1 and TRBJ2-7; no clear D gene. This CDR3 contains 14 residues. Germline assignment: CDR1 MGHRA and CDR2 YSYEKL. V lost 3 bases and J lost 0, with 9 bases in between. CDR3 sequence: CASSQHPSSYEQYF. The CDR3 DNA sequence: TGCGCCAGCAGCCAGCATCCTAGCTCCTACGAGCAGTACTTC.

The chain joins TRBV28 to TRBJ2-5; D is ambiguous. The germline V gene encodes CDR1 MDHEN and CDR2 SYDVKM. The CDR3 sequence is 13 residues long. The V end lost 3 bases, the J end lost 10 bases, and 15 bases lay between the germline ends. CDR3 in DNA: TGTGCCAGCAGTTTCGTGGCCGGCCTTGGCCAGTACTTC. The encoded protein is CASSFVAGLGQYF.

This clonotype was detected a few times. The J gene is TRBJ1-5, the V gene TRBV27; D remains ambiguous. V was cut by 0 bases and J by 10 bases, with 10 bases left in between. The length of the CDR3 is 13 residues. Germline V CDR1 and CDR2: MNHEY, SMNVEV (reference sequence). The CDR3 DNA reads TGTGCCAGCAGTTTATCGGTCCTCCTCCCCCAGCATTTT. This gives the protein CASSLSVLLPQHF.

This clonotype showed up many times. The J gene is TRBJ1-6, the V gene TRBV3-1; D unresolved. In germline, CDR1 is LGHDT, CDR2 YNNKEL (reference sequence). V lost 8 bases and J lost 7, with 12 bases in between. This CDR3 is 13 amino acids long. Here the CDR3 reads CASGWQENSPLHF. The CDR3 DNA sequence: TGTGCCAGCGGATGGCAGGAAAATTCACCCCTCCACTTT.